Shown below are 16 T cell receptor beta chains from a single sample sequenced in a study of blood T cell repertoires in COVID-19. TCRdb's table, derived via immunoSEQ multiplex PCR, lists solely in-frame clones and lacks some. There are roughly 300,000 clones in the sample; 92% occur only once, and about 18% lies in the top ten. Sequenced material: PBMCs or T cells enriched from blood (not recorded which). The receptors come from a woman in her twenties or thirties who had recovered from COVID-19.

The J gene is TRBJ1-1, the V gene TRBV7-3, with D perhaps matching TRBD1 (5 bases). The V end was cut by 0 bases, the J end by 7 bases, with 6 bases between. This CDR3 is 12 amino acids long. The V gene's germline CDR1 is SGHTA and CDR2 FQGTGA. CDR3 bases: TGTGCCAGCAGCTTAACCGGGGGTGAAGCTTTCTTT. Translated: CASSLTGGEAFF.

This chain connects TRBV5-1 to TRBJ1-1; D is uncertain. Trimming cost V 3 bases and J 1 base, with 10 bases left between them. From germline, CDR1 is SGHRS and CDR2 YFSETQ. The CDR3 length is 14 residues. The CDR3 nucleotides read TGCGCCAGCAGCTACCTTACACAGAACACTGAAGCTTTCTTT. Translated, it gives CASSYLTQNTEAFF. Full variable domain (missing parts from reference TRBV5-1 and TRBJ1-1): KAGVTQTPRYLIKTRGQQVTLSCSPISGHRSVSWYQQTPGQGLQFLFEYFSETQRNKGNFPGRFSGRQFSNSRSEMNVSTLELGDSALYLCASSYLTQNTEAFFGQGTRLTVV.

CDR3 region: CASGTGGHQPQHF. The CDR3 DNA is TGTGCCAGCGGAACGGGGGGACATCAGCCCCAGCATTTT. The J gene is TRBJ1-5, the V gene TRBV18; possibly TRBD1 for D (5 bases). Germline CDR1 KGHSH, CDR2 LQKENI. The V end was cut by 8 bases, the J end by 5 bases, with 13 bases between. The CDR3 extends over 13 amino acids.

This clone appeared a few times. This chain uses TRBV12-3 or TRBV12-4 with TRBJ1-5, with D possibly matching TRBD1 (6 bases). V was clipped by 5 bases and J by 4 bases, with 9 bases between them. The CDR3 has 13 residues. In DNA, the CDR3 is TGTGCCAGCAGTGGGGGCCGAAATCAGCCCCAGCATTTT. It codes for CASSGGRNQPQHF.

This clone was picked up one time. V is TRBV12-3 or TRBV12-4 and J is TRBJ2-3; the D gene is possibly TRBD1 (5 bases). V lost 1 base to trimming and J lost 4 bases, with 6 bases between them. The CDR3 totals 13 residues. CDR3 DNA sequence: TGTGCCAGCAGTTTAGGGGGCGCAGATACGCAGTATTTT. Its translation: CASSLGGADTQYF.

The CDR3, as DNA: TGTGCCTGGAGTCCTAGCGGGGGGATCTACGAGCAGTACTTC. It yields the protein CAWSPSGGIYEQYF. The chain carries TRBV30 and TRBJ2-7; 11 bases are a match to TRBD2. After removal of 2 bases from V and 3 bases from J, the junction contained 3 bases not matched to a gene. The length of the CDR3 is 14 residues. The germline gives CDR1 GTSNPN, CDR2 SVGIG (reference sequence). The full variable domain, completed using reference TRBV30 and TRBJ2-7, is SQTIHQWPATLVQPVGSPLSLECTVEGTSNPNLYWYRQAAGRGLQLLFYSVGIGQISSEVPQNLSASRPQDRQFILSSKKLLLSDSGFYLCAWSPSGGIYEQYFGPGTRLTVT.

The J gene is TRBJ1-1, the V gene TRBV6-5; no firm D call. This CDR3 comprises 16 residues. Germline values: CDR1 MNHEY, CDR2 SVGAGI. The ends were cut back, 0 bases at V and 1 base at J, with 12 bases in the middle. CDR3 protein: CASSYSVSPGNTEAFF. CDR3 nucleotide sequence: TGTGCCAGCAGTTACTCGGTGAGCCCTGGGAACACTGAAGCTTTCTTT.

The table lists this clone with a few counts. This sequence joins TRBV2 and TRBJ2-5; TRBD2 is a possible D gene (5 bases). With 4 bases removed from V and 1 base from J, the gap between germline ends came to 10 bases. This CDR3 contains 14 residues. In germline, CDR1 is SNHLY, CDR2 FYNNEI. CDR3 protein: CASSGGWSQETQYF. The CDR3 nucleotides read TGTGCCAGCAGTGGAGGGTGGTCCCAAGAGACCCAGTACTTC.

This chain uses TRBV5-1 with TRBJ2-1; D possibly corresponds to TRBD2 (7 bases). The CDR3 contains 12 residues. Trimming took off 4 bases at V and 10 bases at J, with 12 bases between the two ends. Per germline, CDR1 SGHRS and CDR2 YFSETQ. CDR3 nucleotides: TGCGCCAGCAGCCCGGGGGGCGCGGAGCAGTTCTTC. Its protein is CASSPGGAEQFF.

V and J are TRBV4-3 and TRBJ2-2; 7 positions match TRBD2. Germline CDR1 reads LGHNA; CDR2 reads YSLEER. CDR3 size: 16 residues. The trim removed 0 bases at V and 2 bases at J, leaving 3 bases unmatched. The DNA of the CDR3 is TGCGCCAGCAGCCAAGAGGGAGGGGAAAACACCGGGGAGCTGTTTTTT. Translated, it gives CASSQEGGENTGELFF.

The rearrangement links TRBV7-3 to TRBJ1-1, with no clear D. Trimming cost V 1 base and J 2 bases, with 5 bases left between them. The germline V gene encodes CDR1 SGHTA and CDR2 FQGTGA. The CDR3 extends over 13 amino acids. The CDR3 DNA reads as TGTGCCAGCAGCTTAAGGACTAACACTGAAGCTTTCTTT. This gives the protein CASSLRTNTEAFF.

The V gene is TRBV18, the J gene TRBJ2-5, with D uncertain. CDR1 KGHSH and CDR2 LQKENI come from the germline V gene. The CDR3 spans 13 residues. With 6 bases removed from V and 2 bases from J, the gap between germline ends came to 10 bases. CDR3 region: CASSLSNQETQYF. DNA for the CDR3: TGTGCCAGCTCCCTTAGCAATCAAGAGACCCAGTACTTC.

The V and J genes are TRBV3-1 (or the pseudogene TRBV3-2) and TRBJ1-1; weak D call: TRBD1 (5 bases). This CDR3 spans 12 amino acids. Trimming removed 8 bases at V and 5 bases at J, with 12 bases between. Germline values: CDR1 LGHDT, CDR2 YNNKEL (reference sequence). The CDR3 loop is CASGAPGTEAFF. CDR3 in DNA: TGTGCCAGCGGGGCCCCCGGGACTGAAGCTTTCTTT.

The chain links TRBV18 to TRBJ1-6; 9 bases agree with TRBD1. V dropped 4 bases and J dropped 4; count of bases not matched to a gene: 11. The germline gives CDR1 KGHSH, CDR2 LQKENI. CDR3 size: 18 residues. DNA of the CDR3: TGTGCCAGCTCACGGACCGGGACAGGGAATATGTATAATTCACCCCTCCACTTT. This gives the protein CASSRTGTGNMYNSPLHF.

The CDR3 region has the DNA TGTGCCAGCTCACTGGGACTAGCGGGGTATAGCTCCTACAATGAGCAGTTCTTC. Its translation: CASSLGLAGYSSYNEQFF. V usage is TRBV18 and J usage is TRBJ2-1, with 13 bases fitting TRBD2. Germline assignment: CDR1 KGHSH and CDR2 LQKENI. This CDR3 has 18 amino acids. With 4 bases clipped from V and 0 bases from J, the junction kept 6 bases outside the gene matches.

The rearrangement uses TRBV28 and TRBJ1-1, with no clear D. Trimming pared 5 bases from V and 3 bases from J, leaving 13 bases between. Germline CDR1 is MDHEN and CDR2 is SYDVKM. The CDR3 is 14 residues long. CDR3 nucleotides: TGTGCCAGCAGTCCCTTGGCAGGTTACACTGAAGCTTTCTTT. This sequence encodes CASSPLAGYTEAFF. Based on the CDR3 plus reference TRBV28 and TRBJ1-1, the full variable domain is DVKVTQSSRYLVKRTGEKVFLECVQDMDHENMFWYRQDPGLGLRLIYFSYDVKMKEKGDIPEGYSVSREKKERFSLILESASTNQTSMYLCASSPLAGYTEAFFGQGTRLTVV.